The next 21 T cell receptor beta chains were all read from a single sample in a study of siplizumab effects on memory and regulatory T cells. This table comes from immunoSEQ multiplex PCR, and its TCRdb copy is limited to in-frame clones, with some not included. The sample consists of 55,000 to 70,000 clones, about 92% of them appearing once. Sequencing was done on a sample of CD8+ T cells sorted from blood. Source of these receptors: a human donor in good health.

This clone showed up just once. This chain uses TRBV6-1 with TRBJ1-4; D unclear. Trimming shortened V by 2 bases and J by 3 bases, and 10 bases separated the two germline ends. This CDR3 has 15 residues. CDR1 and CDR2 (germline): MNHNS, SASEGT. The CDR3 coding sequence is TGTGCCAGCAGTGAATTTCGTCAGGCTAATGAAAAACTGTTTTTT. It is translated as CASSEFRQANEKLFF.

As regards this clone: Other DNA sequences in this sample translate to the same CDR3. The chain couples TRBV27 to TRBJ2-7; D might be TRBD2 (6 bases). V lost 2 bases and J lost 4, with 9 bases in between. CDR1 is MNHEY, CDR2 SMNVEV, per germline (reference sequence). The CDR3 sequence is 13 residues long. The CDR3 loop reads CASSLGGSYEQYF. The CDR3, as DNA: TGTGCCAGCAGTTTAGGGGGGTCATACGAGCAGTACTTC.

This clone was observed a handful of times. The genes are TRBV7-9 and TRBJ1-5, with D hard to call. Germline CDR1 reads SEHNR; CDR2 reads FQNEAQ (reference sequence). This CDR3 contains 13 residues. Trimming removed 1 base at V and 6 bases at J, with 7 bases between. The CDR3 nucleotides are TGTGCCAGCAGCTTAGGAGGTGGTCAGCCCCAGCATTTT. Its protein product is CASSLGGGQPQHF.

The chain uses TRBV29-1 and TRBJ2-3; 12 nucleotides match TRBD2. The CDR3 has 16 residues. Germline assignment: CDR1 SQVTM and CDR2 ANQGSEA. Unmatched junction bases numbered 13, after V lost 7 bases and J lost 5 bases. The CDR3 DNA reads as TGCAGCGCGACTGGACTAGCGGGAAGGGGTCTAGATACGCAGTATTTT. Translation: CSATGLAGRGLDTQYF.

The CDR3 DNA sequence: TGTGCCAGCACTGGGGGCAGGGTCAGGGGCACTGAAGCTTTCTTT. Encoded protein: CASTGGRVRGTEAFF. V and J are TRBV6-1 and TRBJ1-1, with TRBD1 as a possible D gene (6 bases). CDR3 size: 15 residues. In germline, CDR1 is MNHNS, CDR2 SASEGT. Trimming removed 7 bases from V and 4 bases from J, with 19 bases in between.

V is TRBV4-1 and J is TRBJ2-2; D is perhaps TRBD1 (5 bases). Germline assignment: CDR1 MGHRA and CDR2 YSYEKL. Trimming removed 0 bases at V and 8 bases at J, with 10 bases between. CDR3 length: 14 residues. The CDR3 DNA reads TGCGCCAGCAGCCAAGATCTAGGGGCGGGGGAGCTGTTTTTT. Residues: CASSQDLGAGELFF.

This rearrangement joins TRBV21-1 to TRBJ1-2; the table's D call of TRBD1 was not tested on the DNA. TRBV21-1 has pseudogene status. The CDR3 extends over 15 amino acids. CDR3 sequence: CASSPKDGGGYGYTF. The CDR3 DNA reads as TGTGCCAGCAGCCCTAAAGATGGGGGCGGGTATGGCTACACCTTC.

This clone came up once. V gene TRBV6-4 combines with J gene TRBJ2-3; TRBD2 agrees at 9 bases. This CDR3 region has 16 residues. The germline CDR1 and CDR2 sequences are MRHNA and SNTAGT. With 0 bases clipped from V and 3 bases from J, the junction kept 4 bases outside the gene matches. The CDR3: CASSDSSGSATDTQYF. In DNA form, the CDR3 reads TGTGCCAGCAGTGACTCTAGCGGGAGTGCAACAGATACGCAGTATTTT.

The J gene is TRBJ2-7, the V gene TRBV20-1; D perhaps matches TRBD1 (7 bases). CDR1 and CDR2 from the germline V gene are DFQATT and SNEGSKA (reference sequence). V lost 6 bases and J 4 bases, leaving 10 bases between the germline ends. The CDR3 is 11 amino acids. The CDR3 loop is CSAGGQYEQYF. The CDR3 DNA sequence: TGCAGTGCGGGGGGACAGTACGAGCAGTACTTC.

The CDR3 DNA is TGTGCCAGCAGTTTAGGGTCCGGCGGGCTGGGAGAGACCCAGTACTTC. This gives the protein CASSLGSGGLGETQYF. This chain links TRBV27 with TRBJ2-5; tentative D call: TRBD2 (5 bases). V was shortened by 2 bases and J by 4 bases, with 17 bases between the two germline ends. CDR3 length equals 16 residues. Germline CDR1 reads MNHEY; CDR2 reads SMNVEV (reference sequence).

The J gene is TRBJ2-5, the V gene TRBV30, with TRBD2 matching over 9 bases. The J call is doubtful: the DNA matches TRBJ2-7 better. Germline lookup yields CDR1 GTSNPN and CDR2 SVGIG (reference sequence). The CDR3 spans 16 residues. DNA for the CDR3: TGTGCCTGGAGCCCAGTAGCGGGAGAGGGGGGCTACGAGCAGTACTTC. This encodes CAWSPVAGEGGYEQYF.

The chain recombines TRBV19 with TRBJ2-1, with no clear D. The CDR3 length is 11 residues. V was cut by 3 bases and J by 7 bases, with 4 bases left in between. CDR1 and CDR2 (germline): LNHDA, SQIVND (reference sequence). The CDR3 sequence is CASSMTNEQFF. The CDR3 nucleotides read TGTGCCAGTAGTATGACGAATGAGCAGTTCTTC.

This clone was picked up a small number of times. The V call is TRBV7-9, the J call TRBJ1-2; D is uncertain. Germline assignment: CDR1 SEHNR and CDR2 FQNEAQ (reference sequence). Trimming took off 5 bases at V and 4 bases at J, with 17 bases between the two ends. The CDR3 consists of 15 residues. CDR3 coding DNA: TGTGCCAGCAGCCCTGGAGCTTGGGAGAGCTATGGCTACACCTTC. The encoded protein is CASSPGAWESYGYTF.

V and J are TRBV18 and TRBJ2-1; the match to TRBD2 covers 10 bases. V trimming: 3 bases; J trimming: 7 bases; junction bases outside the gene matches: 6. From germline, CDR1 is KGHSH and CDR2 LQKENI. CDR3 length equals 15 residues. The CDR3 is CASSPRGLARNEQFF. DNA of the CDR3: TGTGCCAGCTCACCTAGGGGACTAGCGAGGAATGAGCAGTTCTTC.

The rearrangement uses TRBV5-1 and TRBJ2-1; possible D gene TRBD2, 6 bases. V shed 9 bases and J shed 0 bases, with 19 bases lying between them. The CDR3 totals 16 residues. The germline gives CDR1 SGHRS, CDR2 YFSETQ. Here the CDR3 DNA reads TGCGCCACCCGGGAAACGGGAGCCAGCTCCTACAATGAGCAGTTCTTC. This sequence encodes CATRETGASSYNEQFF.

This clone occurred once. J is TRBJ1-2 and V is TRBV27; D is uncertain. V lost 3 bases and J lost 10, with 12 bases in between. The CDR3 contains 12 residues. Germline V lookup: CDR1 MNHEY, CDR2 SMNVEV (reference sequence). CDR3 sequence: CASSLDQEDYTF. CDR3 bases: TGTGCCAGCAGTTTGGACCAGGAGGACTACACCTTC.

CDR3 region: CASRPRTGMGETQYF. For the CDR3, the DNA is TGTGCCAGCAGGCCTAGGACAGGGATGGGGGAGACCCAGTACTTC. V and J are TRBV7-6 and TRBJ2-5; TRBD1 aligns across 8 bases. Looked up from germline, CDR1 is SGHVS and CDR2 is FNYEAQ. Trimming took 6 bases from V and 5 from J; bases not matched to a gene: 11. The CDR3 spans 15 residues.

This sequence joins TRBV5-1 and TRBJ1-1, with D possibly TRBD1 on 6 matching bases. CDR1 SGHRS and CDR2 YFSETQ come from the germline V gene. The ends were cut back, 3 bases at V and 4 bases at J, with 13 bases in the middle. There are 14 residues in the CDR3. The CDR3 loop reads CASSWDTLSTEAFF. CDR3 sequence (DNA): TGCGCCAGCAGCTGGGACACACTATCCACTGAAGCTTTCTTT.

This chain connects TRBV4-3 to TRBJ1-1; TRBD1 agrees at 10 bases. J lost 5 bases, V lost 7 bases, and 7 bases had no gene match. CDR3 length equals 14 residues. From germline, CDR1 is LGHNA and CDR2 YSLEER. CDR3 in amino acids: CASNMDRGGTEAFF. The CDR3 region has the DNA TGCGCCAGCAATATGGACAGGGGGGGAACTGAAGCTTTCTTT.

This clone has only a few counts. V and J are TRBV28 and TRBJ1-5, with D unresolved. The V and J ends lost 6 bases and 2 bases respectively, with 14 bases between them. Germline CDR1 and CDR2: MDHEN and SYDVKM. The CDR3 sequence is 15 residues long. The CDR3 protein is CASSPASIGNQPQHF. DNA of the CDR3: TGTGCCAGCAGCCCCGCTTCGATAGGCAATCAGCCCCAGCATTTT.

The chain couples TRBV15 to TRBJ1-4; possible D gene TRBD1, 6 bases. Germline assignment: CDR1 LNHNV and CDR2 YYDKDF (reference sequence). The ends were cut back, 4 bases at V and 6 bases at J, with 9 bases in the middle. The CDR3 is 13 residues long. The CDR3 bases are TGTGCCACCAGCAACAGGGTTGATGAAAAACTGTTTTTT. This codes for CATSNRVDEKLFF.